The 25 T cell receptor beta chains presented below share a single source sample, sequenced in a study of cytomegalovirus exposure and HLA in healthy donors listed by TCRdb under 2017. The method behind the library was the immunoSEQ multiplex PCR assay. A mixture of 60 forward primers for TCR Vbeta segments and 13 reverse primers for TCR Jbeta segments was used in the multiplex PCR. In its TCRdb copy, this immuneACCESS table keeps in-frame sequences only and misses some clones. Where compared with another copy, unresolved V genes explain less than half of these, and the others have no known cause. The sample profile shows around 200,000 clones; approximately 83% of them were found once. About a tenth of the sample is taken by the ten largest. The source material was PBMCs. These receptors were taken from a woman aged 50 to 60 in good health and CMV-seropositive.

The chain couples TRBV19 to TRBJ1-5, with 7 bases lining up with TRBD1. The V segment lost 3 bases and the J segment 6 bases; nucleotides outside the gene matches: 8. Germline values: CDR1 LNHDA, CDR2 SQIVND (reference sequence). This CDR3 has 15 residues. Here the CDR3 reads CASSMGQRPSQPQHF. The CDR3 DNA follows: TGTGCCAGTAGTATGGGACAGAGACCCTCTCAGCCCCAGCATTTT.

The V call is TRBV5-1, the J call TRBJ1-5; no firm D call. This CDR3 has 16 residues. Germline values: CDR1 SGHRS, CDR2 YFSETQ. Between the trimmed V and J ends, which lost 0 bases and 2 bases, there was a span of 12 bases. In DNA form, the CDR3 reads TGCGCCAGCAGCTTGGGATTGGGCTTAGGCAATCAGCCCCAGCATTTT. Its protein product is CASSLGLGLGNQPQHF.

The chain joins TRBV28 to TRBJ2-3; 14 bases line up with TRBD2. The CDR3 sequence is 16 residues long. V shed 6 bases, J shed 4 bases, and the junction held 6 bases outside the gene matches. CDR1 and CDR2 (germline): MDHEN, SYDVKM. The CDR3 spells CASRRTSGGWADTQYF. CDR3 sequence (DNA): TGTGCCAGCAGACGGACTAGCGGGGGGTGGGCAGATACGCAGTATTTT.

The rearrangement links TRBV18 to TRBJ1-2, with TRBD1 matching over 10 bases. V lost 2 bases to trimming and J lost 8 bases; unmatched junction nucleotides: 11. CDR1 is KGHSH and CDR2 is LQKENI in the germline V gene. CDR3 length equals 16 residues. The CDR3 sequence is CASSPGPGQGVSGYTF. CDR3 DNA: TGTGCCAGCTCACCAGGGCCAGGACAGGGGGTTAGCGGCTACACCTTC. The variable domain in full, completed from reference TRBV18 and TRBJ1-2, reads NAGVMQNPRHLVRRRGQEARLRCSPMKGHSHVYWYRQLPEEGLKFMVYLQKENIIDESGMPKERFSAEFPKEGPSILRIQQVVRGDSAAYFCASSPGPGQGVSGYTFGSGTRLTVV.

The V gene is TRBV7-9, the J gene TRBJ1-4; 7 bases are a match to TRBD1. The V gene's germline CDR1 is SEHNR and CDR2 FQNEAQ (reference sequence). This CDR3 is built from 16 residues. The V and J ends lost 4 bases and 5 bases, in that order; junction bases with no gene match: 10. Here the CDR3 reads CASSSPQAGGNEKLFF. CDR3 DNA sequence: TGTGCCAGCAGCTCCCCGCAGGCAGGGGGAAATGAAAAACTGTTTTTT.

The table lists this clone with a few counts. The V call is TRBV5-1, the J call TRBJ2-1, with TRBD2 identical over 7 bases. The CDR3 extends over 15 amino acids. The junction had 9 bases not matched to a gene; V was cut back by 4 bases and J by 5 bases. Germline lookup yields CDR1 SGHRS and CDR2 YFSETQ. This CDR3 reads CASSPSSGYHNEQFF. The DNA for the CDR3 is TGCGCCAGCAGCCCCTCTAGCGGATACCACAATGAGCAGTTCTTC.

The chain recombines TRBV7-2 with TRBJ1-2; D remains ambiguous. With 1 base removed from V and 0 bases from J, the gap between germline ends came to 9 bases. The CDR3 sequence is 15 residues long. Germline CDR1 SGHTA, CDR2 FQGNSA. The DNA for the CDR3 is TGTGCCAGCAGCTTAGGGAGGCGCCCTAACTATGGCTACACCTTC. Protein sequence: CASSLGRRPNYGYTF.

This clone was detected only a few times. Here the CDR3 DNA reads TGTGCCATCAAGGGAGAACCGTCTGAAAAACTGTTTTTT. It translates to CAIKGEPSEKLFF. The chain combines TRBV10-3 with TRBJ1-4, with D unresolved. CDR1 ENHRY and CDR2 SYGVKD come from the germline V gene. V was shortened by 7 bases and J by 7 bases, with 13 bases between the two germline ends. The CDR3 runs to 13 residues.

The chain has TRBV9 and TRBJ2-3; 11 nucleotides align to TRBD2. Germline V gene data show CDR1 as SGDLS and CDR2 as YYNGEE. After removal of 3 bases from V and 5 bases from J, the junction contained 5 bases not matched to a gene. This CDR3 is built from 15 residues. The CDR3 loop is CASSATSGVKDTQYF. Here the CDR3 DNA reads TGTGCCAGCAGCGCGACTAGCGGGGTTAAAGATACGCAGTATTTT.

The J gene is TRBJ2-7, the V gene TRBV10-3; TRBD1 aligns across 8 bases. The CDR3 covers 15 residues. CDR1 and CDR2 from the germline V gene are ENHRY and SYGVKD. Trimming removed 6 bases from V and 2 bases from J; junction bases left unmatched: 9. DNA of the CDR3: TGTGCCATCAGACCGGCGGACAGGGCCACCTACGAGCAGTACTTC. It yields the protein CAIRPADRATYEQYF.

This rearrangement joins TRBV6-1 to TRBJ2-5; D is undetermined. The assigned J gene may be wrong: the sequence end matches TRBJ2-7 better. Germline V lookup: CDR1 MNHNS, CDR2 SASEGT. There are 12 residues in the CDR3. The CDR3 sequence: CASSEASYEQYF. The CDR3 nucleotides read TGTGCCAGCAGTGAAGCATCCTACGAGCAGTACTTC.

This clone has more than one count but fewer than ten. The junction shows a germline mismatch at one end, possibly a read error. The genes are TRBV7-3 and TRBJ1-2; 8 bases line up with TRBD1. The CDR3 runs to 14 residues. Germline V CDR1 and CDR2: SGHTA, FQGTGA. CDR3 loop: CASSVTGGLYGYTF. The CDR3 bases are TGTGCCAGCAGCGTAACAGGGGGTCTCTATGGCTACACCTTC. Full variable domain (rest looked up from reference TRBV7-3 and TRBJ1-2): GAGVSQTPSNKVTEKGKYVELRCDPISGHTALYWYRQSLGQGPEFLIYFQGTGAADDSGLPNDRFFAVRPEGSVSTLKIQRTERGDSAVYLCASSVTGGLYGYTFGSGTRLTVV.

CDR3 in amino acids: CASSFPSHDTGELFF. CDR3 bases: TGTGCCAGCAGCTTTCCTTCACACGACACCGGGGAGCTGTTTTTT. The chain carries TRBV11-2 and TRBJ2-2; D is unclear. V dropped 3 bases and J dropped 3 bases, with 11 bases sitting between them. This CDR3 is built from 15 residues. Germline V CDR1 and CDR2: SGHAT, FQNNGV.

This clone was picked up one time. This sequence joins TRBV6-1 and TRBJ1-2; 8 bases align to TRBD1. CDR1 and CDR2 (germline): MNHNS, SASEGT. The CDR3 consists of 14 residues. After removal of 5 bases from V and 4 bases from J, the junction contained 6 bases not matched to a gene. The CDR3 spells CASSNGQGGYGYTF. The CDR3 DNA reads as TGTGCCAGCAGTAACGGACAGGGCGGCTATGGCTACACCTTC.

This rearrangement joins TRBV19 to TRBJ1-1; D uncertain. V dropped 7 bases and J dropped 1 base, with 13 bases sitting between them. The CDR3 covers 14 residues. Germline loops: CDR1 LNHDA, CDR2 SQIVND (reference sequence). Here the CDR3 DNA reads TGTGCCAGTACCTCAGCCAGGCAGAACACTGAAGCTTTCTTT. The encoded protein is CASTSARQNTEAFF.

V is TRBV7-9 and J is TRBJ1-3; TRBD1 matches at 9 bases. J lost 1 base, V lost 7 bases, and 8 bases had no gene match. This CDR3 has 16 amino acids. The germline CDR1 and CDR2 sequences are SEHNR and FQNEAQ (reference sequence). CDR3 in DNA: TGTGCCAGCACCGAAGCACAGGGGGCTTCTGGAAACACCATATATTTT. Its protein product is CASTEAQGASGNTIYF.

The genes are TRBV11-2 and TRBJ1-5; TRBD1 might be the D (6 bases). This CDR3 spans 15 amino acids. The ends were cut back, 1 base at V and 1 base at J, with 8 bases in the middle. The germline V gene has CDR1 SGHAT and CDR2 FQNNGV. CDR3: CASSLGGGSNQPQHF. The DNA for the CDR3 is TGTGCCAGCAGCTTAGGGGGGGGCAGCAATCAGCCCCAGCATTTT.

The J gene is TRBJ1-6, the V gene TRBV7-2; D gene ambiguous. V shed 4 bases and J shed 7 bases, with 8 bases lying between them. The CDR3 sequence is 13 residues long. In germline, CDR1 is SGHTA, CDR2 FQGNSA. CDR3 region: CASSSVPNSPLHF. DNA for the CDR3: TGTGCCAGCAGCTCCGTCCCCAATTCACCCCTCCACTTT.

This sequence joins TRBV6-5 and TRBJ1-1; unclear D gene. Germline V gene lookup returns CDR1 MNHEY and CDR2 SVGAGI. V lost 5 bases and J lost 0, with 7 bases in between. The length of the CDR3 is 13 residues. CDR3 amino acids: CASSESLNTEAFF. The CDR3 nucleotides are TGTGCCAGCAGTGAGAGTCTGAACACTGAAGCTTTCTTT.

The chain combines TRBV27 with TRBJ1-2; possible D gene TRBD1, 6 bases. The CDR3 covers 15 residues. The germline V gene has CDR1 MNHEY and CDR2 SMNVEV (reference sequence). V lost 2 bases to trimming and J lost 2 bases, with 12 bases between them. CDR3 nucleotides: TGTGCCAGCAGTTTACGGTCCACAGGGAACTATGGCTACACCTTC. Translation: CASSLRSTGNYGYTF.

V gene TRBV5-1 combines with J gene TRBJ2-5, with 8 bases lining up with TRBD2. The J call could be wrong; TRBJ2-7 is a better fit for the DNA end. Germline V gene sequence: CDR1 SGHRS, CDR2 YFSETQ. The CDR3 length is 14 residues. CDR3 DNA sequence: TGCGCCAGCAGCGACGGGGGGGCAGTCTACGAGCAGTACTTC. As protein: CASSDGGAVYEQYF.

The chain has TRBV6-5 and TRBJ1-1; 9 bases line up with TRBD1. CDR3 size: 15 residues. Germline V CDR1 and CDR2: MNHEY, SVGAGI. V trimming: 4 bases; J trimming: 1 base; junction bases outside the gene matches: 4. The CDR3 sequence is CASSWTGEGNTEAFF. For the CDR3, the DNA is TGTGCCAGCAGTTGGACAGGGGAGGGGAACACTGAAGCTTTCTTT.

V gene TRBV5-1 combines with J gene TRBJ2-2; the match to TRBD2 covers 11 bases. CDR1 is SGHRS, CDR2 YFSETQ, per germline. This CDR3 comprises 17 residues. V was clipped by 1 base and J by 0 bases; unmatched bases: 2. CDR3 sequence: CASSLTSGGPNTGELFF. The CDR3 DNA is TGCGCCAGCAGCTTGACTAGCGGGGGCCCGAACACCGGGGAGCTGTTTTTT.

V is TRBV19 and J is TRBJ1-5; 9 bases line up with TRBD1. There are 14 residues in the CDR3. Trimming removed 6 bases from V and 7 bases from J; junction bases left unmatched: 7. Looked up from germline, CDR1 is LNHDA and CDR2 is SQIVND (reference sequence). The chain's CDR3 is CASREDRGGQPQHF. The CDR3 DNA reads as TGTGCCAGTAGGGAGGACAGGGGAGGCCAGCCCCAGCATTTT.

CDR3 sequence: CASSVGTRTGGSDTQYF. The CDR3 DNA reads TGTGCCAGCAGCGTAGGAACTAGGACAGGGGGCTCAGATACGCAGTATTTT. V is TRBV9 and J is TRBJ2-3; 11 bases map to TRBD1. The V and J ends lost 0 bases and 4 bases, in that order; junction bases with no gene match: 7. Per the germline V gene, CDR1 is SGDLS and CDR2 is YYNGEE. The CDR3 covers 17 residues.